This T cell receptor beta chain appears in the sequencing data of a study of neurological immune-mediated disorders. This sample's time point: longitudinal time-point 1 (baseline). This clonotype was detected ten times or more. As for the cDNA, it was generated by 5'RACE with 10-nucleotide random UMIs. TCRdb itself ran the 5' RACE reads through MiXCR, one entry per CDR3 protein. The data show about 49,000 distinct CDR3 sequences, with 9% to 10% seen just once and roughly 1.6% held by the top ten. The germline V gene encodes CDR1 SNHLY and CDR2 FYNNEI. V lost 4 bases, J lost 5 bases, and 9 bases lay in between. CDR3 length: 13 residues.

This chain connects TRBV2 to TRBJ2-1, with D perhaps matching TRBD1 (5 bases). The sequenced material came from PBMCs. This TCR derives from a woman in her 40s in good health. CDR3 region: CASSVTRDNEQFF. CDR3 bases: TGTGCCAGCAGTGTCACCAGGGACAATGAGCAGTTCTTC.